The 3 T cell receptor beta chains given below trace back to one sample, sequenced in a study of blood T cell repertoires in COVID-19. Sequencing used immunoSEQ multiplex PCR; TCRdb keeps in-frame clones, though not all of them. Among about 190,000 clones listed, 88% were seen once. The sample was peripheral blood. The receptors derive from a human donor in a cohort sampled during active COVID-19.

The rearrangement links TRBV27 to TRBJ2-1; D possibly corresponds to TRBD2 (5 bases). This CDR3 has 16 residues. V dropped 8 bases and J dropped 0 bases, with 17 bases sitting between them. In germline, CDR1 is MNHEY, CDR2 SMNVEV (reference sequence). The CDR3: CASSWYSGSSYNEQFF. The CDR3 DNA is TGTGCCAGCTCTTGGTACAGCGGAAGCTCCTACAATGAGCAGTTCTTC.

The chain is built from TRBV19 and TRBJ1-6; maybe TRBD1 (5 bases). V was cut by 4 bases and J by 13 bases, with 14 bases left in between. The CDR3 extends over 13 amino acids. From germline, CDR1 is LNHDA and CDR2 SQIVND (reference sequence). CDR3 sequence: CASSTGRGDPLHF. The CDR3 nucleotides read TGTGCCAGTAGTACCGGCCGGGGGGATCCCCTCCACTTT.

There are a few counts of this clone. The chain recombines TRBV3-1 (or the pseudogene TRBV3-2) with TRBJ1-3; no definite D call. The CDR3 extends over 17 amino acids. Trimming took 4 bases from V and 4 from J, leaving 20 bases between them. Germline CDR1 LGHDT, CDR2 YNNKEL (reference sequence). The CDR3: CASSRKEGLRLGNTIYF. CDR3 DNA: TGTGCCAGCAGCCGTAAAGAGGGCCTGCGGCTGGGAAACACCATATATTTT.